This TCR beta chain was obtained from a study of cytomegalovirus exposure and HLA in healthy donors. Regarding the study as a whole: The investigators catalogued 150 to 200 TCR beta chains as cytomegalovirus-associated. According to reports, the classifier identified cytomegalovirus status with high specificity and sensitivity.

These donors, healthy bone marrow donors, were studied. The PCR contained 60 Vbeta and 13 Jbeta primers. Profiled with immunoSEQ multiplex PCR; TCRdb holds only in-frame clones, not every one. The profile shows 95,000 to 100,000 clones, roughly 79% of them singletons. Remarks on this clone: Its antigen remains unknown.

Germline V gives CDR1 MNHEY, CDR2 SVGAGI. Trimming took 7 bases from V and 8 from J, leaving 17 bases between them. The CDR3 is 13 amino acids. The V gene is TRBV6-5, the J gene TRBJ1-2, with D possibly being TRBD1 (6 bases). This clonotype originated in a middle-aged man in good health and CMV-seronegative. Sample: PBMCs. The CDR3 DNA reads as TGTGCCAGCATCTCGGACAGAAGAGAGGGCTACACCTTC. It yields the protein CASISDRREGYTF.